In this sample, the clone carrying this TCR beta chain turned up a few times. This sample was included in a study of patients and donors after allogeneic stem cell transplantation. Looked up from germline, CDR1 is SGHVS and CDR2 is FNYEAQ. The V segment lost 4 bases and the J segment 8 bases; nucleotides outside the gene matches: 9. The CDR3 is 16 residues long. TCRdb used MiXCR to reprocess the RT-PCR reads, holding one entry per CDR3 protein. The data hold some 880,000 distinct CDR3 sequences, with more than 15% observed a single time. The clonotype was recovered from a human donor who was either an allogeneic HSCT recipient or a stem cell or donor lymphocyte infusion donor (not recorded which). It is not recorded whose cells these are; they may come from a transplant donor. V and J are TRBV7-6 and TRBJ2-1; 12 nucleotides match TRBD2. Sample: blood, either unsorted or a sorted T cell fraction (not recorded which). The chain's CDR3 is CASSSTLAGGRDEQFF. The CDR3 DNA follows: TGTGCCAGCAGCTCCACTCTAGCGGGAGGGCGTGATGAGCAGTTCTTC.